The rows below give T cell receptor beta chains drawn from one sample of a study of cytomegalovirus exposure and HLA in healthy donors. Profiled with immunoSEQ multiplex PCR; TCRdb holds only in-frame clones, not every one. This sample carries about 160,000 clones, with 2.1% going to the ten biggest clones. The sequencing input was PBMCs. The source is a man younger than 40 in good health and CMV-seronegative. CDR3s include the opening cysteine and the closing phenylalanine or tryptophan. Each record gives: D gene, J gene, V gene, CDR3 protein, CDR3 DNA. A D gene is named only where the DNA matches it firmly.

- | TRBJ1-4 | TRBV19 | CASSTAGATTNEKLFF | TGTGCCAGTAGTACCGCAGGGGCGACAACTAATGAAAAACTGTTTTTT
TRBD1 | TRBJ2-7 | TRBV6-5 | CASSSEGALAYEQYF | TGTGCCAGCAGTTCCGAGGGGGCCCTCGCCTACGAGCAGTACTTC
TRBD2 | TRBJ2-3 | TRBV7-8 | CASSLYGGSSGADTQYF | TGTGCCAGCAGCTTATACGGCGGGAGTAGTGGGGCAGATACGCAGTATTTT
TRBD1 | TRBJ1-4 | TRBV5-1 | CASSSGQGSVSEKLFF | TGCGCCAGCAGCTCGGGACAGGGCAGCGTATCTGAAAAACTGTTTTTT
- | TRBJ2-5 | TRBV2 | CASRRGGAGETQYF | TGTGCCAGCAGGAGGGGGGGCGCGGGGGAGACCCAGTACTTC
- | TRBJ1-1 | TRBV7-2 | CASSGGSFTEAFF | TGTGCCAGCAGCGGGGGCAGTTTCACTGAAGCTTTCTTT
TRBD1 | TRBJ2-2 | TRBV28 | CASSLFWQGARRYSGELFF | TGTGCCAGCAGTTTATTTTGGCAGGGGGCGAGGAGATACTCTGGGGAGCTGTTTTTT
- | TRBJ1-1 | TRBV28 | CASSSRLSTRNTEAFF | TGTGCCAGCAGTTCCAGGTTGTCGACACGGAACACTGAAGCTTTCTTT
TRBD1 | TRBJ1-2 | TRBV29-1 | CSVETGGGQGAGGYTF | TGCAGCGTTGAAACAGGAGGCGGACAGGGGGCCGGTGGCTACACCTTC
- | TRBJ2-1 | TRBV7-2 | CASSPSSEALNEQFF | TGTGCCAGCAGCCCTTCGAGCGAGGCCTTGAATGAGCAGTTCTTC
TRBD1 | TRBJ2-3 | TRBV9 | CAKQLGQGGPDTQYF | TGTGCAAAGCAACTAGGACAGGGGGGACCAGATACGCAGTATTTT
- | TRBJ2-5 | TRBV18 | CASSPPGFAGETQYF | TGTGCCAGCTCACCACCCGGGTTTGCGGGGGAGACCCAGTACTTC
TRBD1 | TRBJ1-1 | TRBV5-1 | CASSLNRGQGTEAFF | TGCGCCAGCAGCTTAAACAGGGGGCAGGGCACTGAAGCTTTCTTT
- | TRBJ2-1 | TRBV9 | CASSFPTGSDVYDEQFF | TGTGCCAGCAGCTTCCCTACCGGGAGCGACGTCTACGATGAGCAGTTCTTC
- | TRBJ1-2 | TRBV6-5 | CASSSDSYGYTF | TGTGCCAGCAGTTCGGACAGCTATGGCTACACCTTC
- | TRBJ1-4 | TRBV7-6 | CASSLASGYEKLFF | TGTGCCAGCAGCTTAGCATCCGGGTACGAAAAACTGTTTTTT
TRBD1 | TRBJ2-5 | TRBV7-9 | CASSPMTGGEETQYF | TGTGCCAGCAGCCCGATGACAGGGGGCGAAGAGACCCAGTACTTC
- | TRBJ1-2 | TRBV28 | CASSSLPPRDYYGYTF | TGTGCCAGCAGTTCCCTCCCCCCGAGGGACTACTATGGCTACACCTTC
- | TRBJ1-1 | TRBV18 | CASSPTPDGGAEAFF | TGTGCCAGCTCACCAACCCCGGACGGGGGGGCTGAAGCTTTCTTT
- | TRBJ2-7 | TRBV11-2 | CASSLNRNRNYEQYF | TGTGCCAGCAGCTTAAATCGGAACAGAAACTACGAGCAGTACTTC
- | TRBJ2-3 | TRBV19 | CASSILTGDRADTQYF | TGTGCCAGTAGTATTTTGACCGGGGATCGCGCAGATACGCAGTATTTT
- | TRBJ2-7 | TRBV19 | CASRMRIGYEQYF | TGTGCCAGTAGGATGCGGATCGGCTACGAGCAGTACTTC
TRBD1 | TRBJ1-1 | TRBV6-5 | CASGDREGYTEAFF | TGTGCCAGCGGGGACAGGGAAGGGTACACTGAAGCTTTCTTT
- | TRBJ1-1 | TRBV20-1 | CNPDRSLGAFF | TGCAATCCTGACAGATCTCTAGGGGCTTTCTTT
- | TRBJ2-6 | TRBV2 | CASSELQGTGANVLTF | TGTGCCAGCAGTGAGTTACAGGGTACTGGGGCCAACGTCCTGACTTTC
- | TRBJ1-2 | TRBV7-9 | CASSLGSTWPDINYGYTF | TGTGCCAGCAGCTTAGGGTCCACATGGCCCGATATTAACTATGGCTACACCTTC
- | TRBJ1-2 | TRBV25-1 | CASSDRVDGYTF | TGTGCCAGCAGTGACAGGGTAGATGGCTACACCTTC
- | TRBJ2-6 | TRBV2 | CASSDSPQGSSGANVLTF | TGTGCCAGCAGTGACTCGCCCCAGGGTTCCTCTGGGGCCAACGTCCTGACTTTC
- | TRBJ1-1 | TRBV7-3 | CASSFQGGTEAFF | TGTGCCAGCAGCTTCCAGGGTGGCACTGAAGCTTTCTTT
TRBD2 | TRBJ2-1 | TRBV4-1 | CASSQSSPTSSGREFF | TGCGCCAGCAGCCAATCCTCCCCCACTTCTAGCGGGAGGGAGTTCTTC
- | TRBJ1-1 | TRBV5-1 | CASRYLSDTEAFF | TGCGCCAGCAGATATTTAAGCGACACTGAAGCTTTCTTT
TRBD1 | TRBJ1-1 | TRBV28 | CASSFRDRDKTEAFF | TGTGCCAGCAGTTTCCGGGACAGGGATAAGACTGAAGCTTTCTTT
TRBD1 | TRBJ1-5 | TRBV27 | CASSSDRDSNQPQHF | TGTGCCAGCAGCTCCGACAGGGATAGCAATCAGCCCCAGCATTTT
- | TRBJ2-7 | TRBV10-2 | CASSEWSSYEQYF | TGCGCCAGCAGTGAGTGGTCTAGCTACGAGCAGTACTTC
- | TRBJ2-7 | TRBV6-1 | CASSVLVGDSYEQYF | TGTGCCAGCAGTGTATTGGTGGGAGACTCCTACGAGCAGTACTTC
TRBD2 | TRBJ2-1 | TRBV9 | CASSDRTSGSSYNEQFF | TGTGCCAGCAGCGACAGGACAAGCGGGAGTAGCTACAATGAGCAGTTCTTC
TRBD1 | TRBJ1-3 | TRBV18 | CASSPTGGSGNTIYF | TGTGCCAGCTCACCGACAGGGGGCTCTGGAAACACCATATATTTT
- | TRBJ2-1 | TRBV6-6 | CANSRALNNEQFF | TGTGCCAACTCGAGGGCACTGAACAATGAGCAGTTCTTC
- | TRBJ1-4 | TRBV2 | CASSEFGGQVEKLFF | TGTGCCAGCAGTGAATTCGGGGGGCAAGTTGAAAAACTGTTTTTT
- | TRBJ1-5 | TRBV6-1 | CASSEAHSFTQPQHF | TGTGCCAGCAGTGAAGCCCACAGTTTCACTCAGCCCCAGCATTTT
TRBD1 | TRBJ2-7 | TRBV5-1 | CASSSDRAYEQYF | TGCGCCAGCAGCTCAGACAGGGCCTACGAGCAGTACTTC
TRBD2 | TRBJ2-3 | TRBV7-3 | CASSFAGADTQYF | TGTGCCAGCAGCTTCGCGGGGGCAGATACGCAGTATTTT
TRBD1 | TRBJ1-1 | TRBV13 | CASSSESTGGAGTEAFF | TGTGCCAGCAGCTCCGAATCGACAGGGGGCGCGGGAACTGAAGCTTTCTTT
TRBD1 | TRBJ1-5 | TRBV10-3 | CAIKGQGGNQPQHF | TGTGCCATCAAAGGACAGGGAGGCAATCAGCCCCAGCATTTT
TRBD1 | TRBJ2-5 | TRBV28 | CASSFKGAFQETQYF | TGTGCCAGCAGTTTCAAGGGGGCGTTCCAAGAGACCCAGTACTTC
TRBD2 | TRBJ2-1 | TRBV7-3 | CASSKGLENEQFF | TGTGCCAGCAGCAAGGGACTAGAGAATGAGCAGTTCTTC
- | TRBJ2-7 | TRBV7-6 | CASSLEFPTGQAYEQYF | TGTGCCAGCAGCTTAGAGTTCCCCACAGGTCAGGCCTACGAGCAGTACTTC
TRBD2 | TRBJ2-7 | TRBV4-1 | CASSRYLGGRAHEQYF | TGCGCCAGCAGCCGATACCTGGGGGGGAGGGCCCACGAGCAGTACTTC
- | TRBJ2-7 | TRBV28 | CASSFEVREQYF | TGTGCCAGCAGTTTTGAGGTGAGGGAGCAGTACTTC
TRBD2 | TRBJ2-4 | TRBV11-2 | CASSLGGGSKNIQYF | TGTGCCAGCAGCTTAGGGGGGGGGTCTAAAAACATTCAGTACTTC
- | TRBJ2-5 | TRBV7-3 | CASSPSGGRGQYF | TGTGCCAGCAGCCCTTCGGGTGGAAGAGGCCAGTACTTC
TRBD1 | TRBJ1-3 | TRBV25-1 | CASRGQGAGGNTIYF | TGTGCCAGCAGAGGACAGGGGGCGGGGGGAAACACCATATATTTT
TRBD1 | TRBJ1-1 | TRBV10-3 | CAIRDRGLNTEAFF | TGTGCCATCAGAGACAGGGGGCTGAACACTGAAGCTTTCTTT